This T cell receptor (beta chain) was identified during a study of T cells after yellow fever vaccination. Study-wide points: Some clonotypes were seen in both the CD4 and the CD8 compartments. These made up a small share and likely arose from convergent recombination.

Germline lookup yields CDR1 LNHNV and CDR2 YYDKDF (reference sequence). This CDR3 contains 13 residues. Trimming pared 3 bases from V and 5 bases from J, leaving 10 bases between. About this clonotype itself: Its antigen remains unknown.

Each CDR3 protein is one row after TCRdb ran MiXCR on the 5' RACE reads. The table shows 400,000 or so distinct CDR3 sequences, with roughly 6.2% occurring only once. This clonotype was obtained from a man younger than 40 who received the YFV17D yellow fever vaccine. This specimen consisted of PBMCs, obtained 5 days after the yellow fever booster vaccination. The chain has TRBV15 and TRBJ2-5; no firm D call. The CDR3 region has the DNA TGTGCCACCAGCAGGGACGTCGGGGAGACCCAGTACTTC. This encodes CATSRDVGETQYF.